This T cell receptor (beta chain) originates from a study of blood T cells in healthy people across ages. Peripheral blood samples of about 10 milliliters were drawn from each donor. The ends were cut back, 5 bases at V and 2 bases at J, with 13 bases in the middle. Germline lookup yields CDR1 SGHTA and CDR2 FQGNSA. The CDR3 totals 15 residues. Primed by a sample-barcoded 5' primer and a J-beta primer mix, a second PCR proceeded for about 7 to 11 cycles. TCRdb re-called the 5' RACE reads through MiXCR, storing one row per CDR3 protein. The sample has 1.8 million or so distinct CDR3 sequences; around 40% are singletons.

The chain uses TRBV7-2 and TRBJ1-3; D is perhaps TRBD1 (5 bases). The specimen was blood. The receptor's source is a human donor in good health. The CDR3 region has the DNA TGTGCCAGCAGCGTGGTGACCAGGGCTGGAAACACCATATATTTT. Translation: CASSVVTRAGNTIYF.